This T cell receptor beta chain stems from a study (dated by TCRdb to about 2016). This clonotype has a handful of counts. The antigen this receptor binds is unknown. The sample holds no much larger clone one base away, and base qualities are not on file. To prepare the library, RT-PCR was applied. The listed sequencing device is Illumina MiSeq. TCRdb reanalyzed the raw reads on its own, using fastp at Q25 for trimming and MiXCR for clone calling, and kept in-frame beta chains. For every CDR3 protein sequence, its rows merge into one entry that carries the most common genes and DNA. The sample has almost 700,000 distinct CDR3 sequences on record, about 14% of them singletons. The ten biggest clones cover 3.6% of the sample. Taken from cysteine to phenylalanine, the CDR3 has 14 residues. Kept here is only the CDR3 DNA, which spans 42 bases and is read in frame from base 1. V is shortened by 2 bases, J by 2 bases, and the region joining them spans 7 bases. For CDR1 and CDR2, the germline V gene lists MNHEY and SVGAGI.

Rearrangement joined TRBV6-5 to TRBJ1-5; the D gene assignment is ambiguous. This clonotype was sampled from a female donor in good health, serving as a healthy control. Sequencing was done on a sample of memory CD4+ T cells from blood. The DNA reads as follows: TGTGCCAGCAGTTACCGACCGGGCAATCAGCCCCAGCATTTT. Its amino acids are CASSYRPGNQPQHF.